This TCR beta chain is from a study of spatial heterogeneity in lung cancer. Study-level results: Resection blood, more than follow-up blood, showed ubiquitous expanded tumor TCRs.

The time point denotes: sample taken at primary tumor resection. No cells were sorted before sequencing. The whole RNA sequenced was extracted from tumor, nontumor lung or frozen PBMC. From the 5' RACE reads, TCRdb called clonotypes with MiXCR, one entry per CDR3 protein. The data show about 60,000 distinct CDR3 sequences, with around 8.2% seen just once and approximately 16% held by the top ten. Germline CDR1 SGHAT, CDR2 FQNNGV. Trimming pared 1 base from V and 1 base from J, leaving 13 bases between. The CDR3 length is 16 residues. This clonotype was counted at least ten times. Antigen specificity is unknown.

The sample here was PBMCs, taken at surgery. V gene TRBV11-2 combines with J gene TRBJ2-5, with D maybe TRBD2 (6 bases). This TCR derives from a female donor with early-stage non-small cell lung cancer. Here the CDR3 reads CASSLAPGLSQETQYF. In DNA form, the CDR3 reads TGTGCCAGCAGCTTAGCCCCGGGACTTTCCCAAGAGACCCAGTACTTC.